This TCR beta chain derives from a study of monozygotic twins with inflammatory bowel disease. General study results and limits: Repertoire similarity did not differ between concordant and discordant twins, possibly owing to limited power.

This CDR3 contains 14 residues. Donors each contributed one blood sample measuring less than 3 ml. From whole blood, total RNA was isolated without any sorting of T cells. As regards this clonotype: The antigen is undetermined.

Each sample's cDNA came from eight separate reactions. No DNA is given; TCRdb re-called the 5' RACE reads and lists each CDR3 protein once. In all, the sample yields more than 350,000 distinct CDR3 sequences. This sequence was found in a human donor with ulcerative colitis or Crohn's disease, or a healthy co-twin of an affected twin (not recorded which). The chain joins TRBV12-3 or TRBV12-4 to TRBJ2-5; TCRdb picks TRBD1, but there is no DNA to check that call. The sample was blood. This CDR3 is CASRSTGGGETQYF.